Detailed here is one TCR beta chain. The CDR3 consists of 14 residues. V dropped 2 bases and J dropped 2 bases, with 10 bases sitting between them. Germline V lookup: CDR1 SNHLY, CDR2 FYNNEI. This sample was included in a study of blood T cell repertoires in COVID-19. Study background: COVID-19 samples collected from the United States, Italy and Spain covered acute and convalescent phases. In each case, the material was cDNA or gDNA derived from T cells, B-cell-depleted T cells, or PBMCs.

Authors' data handling: The authors estimated nucleated cell counts from reference gene primer amplification. Profiled with immunoSEQ multiplex PCR; TCRdb holds only in-frame clones, not every one. The V and J calls and the clone size are those of that table, but D and trimming were determined from the DNA. The sample includes about 210,000 clones, roughly four fifths of them seen just once. This clonotype was obtained from a woman aged 40 to 50 with acute or convalescent COVID-19. Sequenced sample: peripheral blood. V is TRBV2 and J is TRBJ2-7, with D possibly matching TRBD2 (5 bases). The CDR3 nucleotides are TGTGCCAGCAGTGAACCGGCACTAGCCTACGAGCAGTACTTC. The encoded protein is CASSEPALAYEQYF.